The next 8 T cell receptor beta chains were all read from a single sample in a study of blood T cell repertoires in COVID-19 (dated by TCRdb to 2018 to 2020). The library was built by means of the immunoSEQ multiplex PCR assay. The table was pulled from immuneACCESS by TCRdb, which kept in-frame rearrangements only. Such tables lose some clones; where checked, under half of the loss comes from unresolved V genes, and the rest has no known cause. The table for this sample lists 250,000 to 300,000 clones; around 78% of them were counted only once. Roughly 4.5% of the sample goes to the ten largest clones. Sequenced sample: peripheral blood. The receptors stem from a man aged 55-75 years who had recovered from COVID-19.

The chain's CDR3 is CASSLGQEGTEAFF. CDR3 DNA sequence: TGCGCCAGCAGCTTAGGGCAGGAGGGGACTGAAGCTTTCTTT. The rearrangement joins TRBV5-1 to TRBJ1-1; a possible D gene is TRBD1 (5 bases). There are 14 residues in the CDR3. Germline assignment: CDR1 SGHRS and CDR2 YFSETQ. V was shortened by 2 bases and J by 5 bases, with 13 bases between the two germline ends.

The V call is TRBV5-4, the J call TRBJ2-5; weak D call: TRBD1 (6 bases). The germline V and J ends were trimmed by 2 bases and 4 bases, with 15 bases remaining between them. There are 15 residues in the CDR3. The germline CDR1 and CDR2 sequences are SGHNT and YYREEE (reference sequence). CDR3 bases: TGTGCCAGCAGCTTCCCCGCTCAGGGGCGAGAGACCCAGTACTTC. Encoded protein: CASSFPAQGRETQYF.

The chain has TRBV27 and TRBJ2-1; D remains unclear. Deletions cut 3 bases from V and 4 bases from J, with 22 bases between. The CDR3 totals 18 residues. Germline CDR1 is MNHEY and CDR2 is SMNVEV (reference sequence). Here the CDR3 reads CASSFQAPRRRYYNEQFF. The CDR3, as DNA: TGTGCCAGCAGTTTTCAGGCTCCCCGCCGCCGTTATTACAATGAGCAGTTCTTC.

This rearrangement joins TRBV6-6 to TRBJ1-1, with D maybe TRBD1 (6 bases). The CDR3 has 13 residues. Germline V lookup: CDR1 MNHNY, CDR2 SVGAGI (reference sequence). V shed 7 bases and J shed 4 bases, with 13 bases lying between them. Written as DNA, the CDR3 is TGTGCCAGCACGTTTGGGGGCGTCACTGAAGCTTTCTTT. Encoded protein: CASTFGGVTEAFF.

The chain employs TRBV28 and TRBJ1-4; the D gene is possibly TRBD1 (5 bases). Trimming shortened V by 3 bases and J by 10 bases, and 12 bases separated the two germline ends. This CDR3 region has 13 residues. The V gene's germline CDR1 is MDHEN and CDR2 SYDVKM. The CDR3 loop reads CASSFGGGTKLFF. In DNA, the CDR3 is TGTGCCAGCAGTTTTGGGGGAGGGACAAAACTGTTTTTT.

A single count supports this clone. The V gene is TRBV28, the J gene TRBJ1-2; D is unresolved. Germline assignment: CDR1 MDHEN and CDR2 SYDVKM. CDR3 size: 13 residues. Trimming left V 6 bases short and J 5 bases short, with 13 bases between. Here the CDR3 DNA reads TGTGCCAGCAGCCCCGGGAGAAAATATGGCTACACCTTC. This sequence encodes CASSPGRKYGYTF.

The genes are TRBV11-3 and TRBJ2-1; the match to TRBD1 covers 7 bases. Germline V CDR1 and CDR2: SGHNT, YENEEA. CDR3 length: 15 residues. Trimming at V came to 4 bases and at J to 6 bases, leaving 9 bases not matched to a gene. The CDR3 DNA is TGTGCCAGCAGCTGGGGGACAGTTGGCCCCAATGAGCAGTTCTTC. The encoded protein is CASSWGTVGPNEQFF.

The J gene is TRBJ1-2, the V gene TRBV20-1; no definite D call. V was trimmed by 6 bases and J by 9 bases, leaving 5 bases between them. The CDR3 spans 8 residues. From germline, CDR1 is DFQATT and CDR2 SNEGSKA (reference sequence). CDR3 in amino acids: CSAGSYTF. The DNA of the CDR3 is TGCAGTGCCGGGAGCTACACCTTC.